This T cell receptor (beta chain) was retrieved from a study of cytotoxic CD8 clonotypes in ibrutinib-treated CLL. On the study more broadly: Response specimens were obtained following a median treatment duration of roughly 11 months, with a range of 6 to 36.

Study outcomes and limitations: Clonality was elevated at ibrutinib response and had returned toward baseline at progression. Treatment left the uncommon public clonotypes either contracted or stable in frequency. The study sampled sustained-remission and progressing patients at different times.

In the case of this clone: Antigen unknown.

V lost 7 bases and J 1 base, leaving 12 bases between the germline ends. The CDR3 covers 14 residues. Germline lookup yields CDR1 SEHNR and CDR2 FQNEAQ (reference sequence). This table comes from immunoSEQ multiplex PCR, and its TCRdb copy is limited to in-frame clones, with some not included. The sample has over 14,000 clones, 55% to 75% seen once; the top ten hold 5.4%. This specimen consisted of PBMCs, obtained before ibrutinib treatment. The J gene is TRBJ2-3, the V gene TRBV7-9; TRBD2 is a possible D gene (5 bases). This TCR came from a human donor with chronic lymphocytic leukemia. The CDR3 reads CASTQKEGTDTQYF. In DNA, the CDR3 is TGTGCCAGCACCCAGAAGGAGGGCACAGATACGCAGTATTTT.